This is a list of T cell receptor beta chains from one sample in a study of PD-1 blockade in classical Hodgkin lymphoma. Some clones are missing from TCRdb's copy, which holds only in-frame ones; the method was immunoSEQ multiplex PCR. The sample records approximately 23,000 clones, approximately 90% being singletons. The sequencing sample was made of CD4+ T cells from blood. Every receptor here comes from a human donor with classical Hodgkin lymphoma. CDR3s leave out the opening cysteine and the closing phenylalanine or tryptophan. Fields, in order: V gene, clone size, D gene, CDR3 protein. The D gene is left open where the match is weak. Where a row states a size, it is once, few, many or the class of an expanded clone; other rows omit it.

>TRBV7-9|NA|NA
ASDGLAGANVLT
>TRBV11-2|NA|NA
ASSLGSTDTQY
>TRBV7-3|NA|TRBD2
ASTPLAGGPQY
>TRBV9|NA|NA
ASSVAGSDTQY
>TRBV2|NA|TRBD2
ASSGYSGGTGELF
>TRBV14|NA|NA
ASRQSGTSYEQY
>TRBV7-8|NA|TRBD1
ASSPEQGAVITEAF
>TRBV2|NA|NA
ASRGAQGQETQY
>TRBV7-2|NA|NA
ASNLDRTGELF
>TRBV2|NA|TRBD1
ASSLGQLLAKNIQY
>TRBV29-1|few|TRBD1
SVEGQSNTEAF
>TRBV5-1|NA|NA
ASSLVPVGDTQY
>TRBV5-1|NA|NA
ASSPITGTGRGELF
>TRBV18|NA|TRBD1
ASSPSTGNSNQPQH
>TRBV5-1|NA|TRBD2
ASSGGLAGSSYEQY